These 17 T cell receptor beta chains came from one sample sequenced in a study of technical replicates of blood from several donors. Some clones are missing from TCRdb's copy, which holds only in-frame ones; the method was immunoSEQ multiplex PCR. This table has about 53,000 clones, around 83% appearing once. Sequenced material: PBMCs. The receptors shown here come from a human donor in good health. Some clones in this sample may be carry-over from other donors' samples.

This sequence joins TRBV2 and TRBJ2-1; D is undetermined. Germline lookup yields CDR1 SNHLY and CDR2 FYNNEI. Between the trimmed V and J ends, which lost 3 bases and 0 bases, there was a span of 9 bases. The CDR3 is made up of 15 amino acids. The CDR3 region is CASSEPRSSYNEQFF. For the CDR3, the DNA is TGTGCCAGCAGTGAGCCTCGGAGCTCCTACAATGAGCAGTTCTTC.

The V gene is TRBV5-4, the J gene TRBJ2-3; 7 nucleotides align to TRBD1. This CDR3 comprises 16 residues. V was clipped by 3 bases and J by 3 bases; unmatched bases: 10. Germline V gene lookup returns CDR1 SGHNT and CDR2 YYREEE (reference sequence). This CDR3 reads CASSSRRDRYTDTQYF. The CDR3 DNA reads TGTGCCAGCAGCTCCCGCCGGGACAGATATACAGATACGCAGTATTTT.

The CDR3 protein is CASSDLTSGDLDTQYF. Here the CDR3 DNA reads TGTGCCAGCAGTGACCTGACTAGCGGGGATCTGGATACGCAGTATTTT. V usage is TRBV6-4 and J usage is TRBJ2-3, with 11 bases lining up with TRBD2. CDR3 length: 16 amino acids. The J segment lost 6 bases and the V segment lost 2 bases, leaving 7 bases of the junction unmatched. Germline V gene lookup returns CDR1 MRHNA and CDR2 SNTAGT.

As to this clone: This sample includes further DNA sequences coding for the same CDR3. The chain combines TRBV29-1 with TRBJ2-7; 10 nucleotides match TRBD1. Looked up from germline, CDR1 is SQVTM and CDR2 is ANQGSEA. The ends lost 7 bases at V and 3 bases at J; junction bases unmatched: 3. This CDR3 contains 12 residues. The CDR3 region is CSARDRGYEQYF. The CDR3 region has the DNA TGCAGCGCCCGGGACAGGGGCTACGAGCAGTACTTC.

V usage is TRBV6-4 and J usage is TRBJ2-7, with 9 bases aligning to TRBD1. The CDR3 consists of 14 residues. Germline V gene sequence: CDR1 MRHNA, CDR2 SNTAGT. V lost 6 bases to trimming and J lost 5 bases; unmatched junction nucleotides: 8. In DNA, the CDR3 is TGTGCCAGCAGCACCGAGGGGACAGGGAACGAGCAGTACTTC. Its translation is CASSTEGTGNEQYF.

V gene TRBV2 combines with J gene TRBJ2-2; 9 bases are shared with TRBD2. Per germline, CDR1 SNHLY and CDR2 FYNNEI. The CDR3 is made up of 14 amino acids. Germline trimming cut 9 bases from V and 2 bases from J; bases unmatched to any gene: 4. CDR3 amino acids: CASQRGANTGELFF. CDR3 nucleotides: TGTGCCAGTCAGCGGGGGGCCAACACCGGGGAGCTGTTTTTT.

V and J are TRBV6-6 and TRBJ1-1, with 7 bases lining up with TRBD1. CDR3 size: 15 residues. Germline assignment: CDR1 MNHNY and CDR2 SVGAGI (reference sequence). The V gene end was trimmed by 2 bases and the J gene end by 0 bases; junction bases not matched to a gene: 3. This CDR3 is CASSYLTGLNTEAFF. The CDR3 DNA sequence: TGTGCCAGCAGTTACCTGACAGGGTTGAACACTGAAGCTTTCTTT.

V and J are TRBV4-2 and TRBJ2-7; D might be TRBD2 (6 bases). Trimming left V 0 bases short and J 12 bases short, with 15 bases between. The CDR3 is made up of 13 amino acids. Germline-derived CDR1 and CDR2 are LGHNA and YNFKEQ. CDR3 protein: CASSQDAGLQGYF. CDR3 in DNA: TGTGCCAGCAGCCAAGATGCGGGGCTCCAAGGGTACTTC.

The chain couples TRBV7-2 to TRBJ2-5, with D hard to call. CDR3 length: 14 amino acids. CDR1 SGHTA and CDR2 FQGNSA come from the germline V gene. The V end was cut by 5 bases, the J end by 0 bases, with 10 bases between. For the CDR3, the DNA is TGTGCCAGCAGCCGTAACATGTACCAAGAGACCCAGTACTTC. It translates to CASSRNMYQETQYF.

This chain joins TRBV11-2 and TRBJ2-7, with TRBD1 matching 8 bases. V lost 4 bases, J lost 4 bases, and 12 bases stayed unmatched. This CDR3 has 16 amino acids. Looked up from germline, CDR1 is SGHAT and CDR2 is FQNNGV. CDR3 sequence (DNA): TGTGCCAGCAGCTCCGGACAGGGTTTGACTGGGTACGAGCAGTACTTC. It yields the protein CASSSGQGLTGYEQYF.

The chain is built from TRBV2 and TRBJ2-1; 8 nucleotides line up with TRBD1. The CDR3 length is 16 residues. Germline-derived CDR1 and CDR2 are SNHLY and FYNNEI. Trimming at V came to 6 bases and at J to 3 bases, leaving 10 bases not matched to a gene. In DNA form, the CDR3 reads TGTGCCAGCAGGGGACCCGGGACAGGATACTACAATGAGCAGTTCTTC. Its translation: CASRGPGTGYYNEQFF.

This chain uses TRBV6-5 with TRBJ2-5; 7 bases are shared with TRBD2. J was trimmed by 7 bases and V by 2 bases; bases with no gene match: 13. The length of the CDR3 is 16 residues. Germline lookup yields CDR1 MNHEY and CDR2 SVGAGI. CDR3 sequence reads: CASSYGSERERGTQYF. In DNA, the CDR3 is TGTGCCAGCAGTTACGGGTCCGAACGGGAGCGGGGGACCCAGTACTTC.

V is TRBV10-2 and J is TRBJ2-2; 8 bases are shared with TRBD2. This CDR3 is 17 amino acids long. CDR1 is WSHSY and CDR2 is SAAADI in the germline V gene. V lost 4 bases to trimming and J lost 1 base; unmatched junction nucleotides: 8. The CDR3 sequence: CASSVKRGLVNTGELFF. The CDR3 nucleotides read TGCGCCAGCAGTGTCAAGCGGGGGCTTGTGAACACCGGGGAGCTGTTTTTT.

A few counts support this clone. The J gene is TRBJ2-7, the V gene TRBV6-5, with TRBD2 matching over 7 bases. The V segment lost 0 bases and the J segment 3 bases; nucleotides outside the gene matches: 5. CDR3 length: 15 residues. The germline CDR1 and CDR2 sequences are MNHEY and SVGAGI. DNA of the CDR3: TGTGCCAGCAGTTACTCGGGCGGGAGTGGCTACGAGCAGTACTTC. Translating it yields CASSYSGGSGYEQYF.

The V and J genes are TRBV7-2 and TRBJ1-4; D ambiguous. Germline V gene sequence: CDR1 SGHTA, CDR2 FQGNSA. This CDR3 contains 17 residues. Trimming pared 5 bases from V and 0 bases from J, leaving 16 bases between. CDR3 nucleotide sequence: TGTGCCAGCAGCCAATGGGAGGACGGCGCAACTAATGAAAAACTGTTTTTT. Encoded protein: CASSQWEDGATNEKLFF.

The chain joins TRBV4-3 to TRBJ2-1, with D maybe TRBD2 (6 bases). This CDR3 has 15 amino acids. V was clipped by 0 bases and J by 6 bases, with 12 bases between them. Looked up from germline, CDR1 is LGHNA and CDR2 is YSLEER. The CDR3 DNA reads as TGCGCCAGCAGCCAAGATGGGCTAGCGATCAATGAGCAGTTCTTC. The encoded protein is CASSQDGLAINEQFF.

The chain couples TRBV19 to TRBJ2-2; TRBD2 aligns across 8 bases. Unmatched junction bases numbered 8, after V lost 2 bases and J lost 6 bases. The CDR3 extends over 16 amino acids. Looked up from germline, CDR1 is LNHDA and CDR2 is SQIVND (reference sequence). Here the CDR3 reads CASSIQAAGGPGELFF. The CDR3 coding sequence is TGTGCCAGTAGTATACAGGCTGCGGGAGGTCCCGGGGAGCTGTTTTTT.